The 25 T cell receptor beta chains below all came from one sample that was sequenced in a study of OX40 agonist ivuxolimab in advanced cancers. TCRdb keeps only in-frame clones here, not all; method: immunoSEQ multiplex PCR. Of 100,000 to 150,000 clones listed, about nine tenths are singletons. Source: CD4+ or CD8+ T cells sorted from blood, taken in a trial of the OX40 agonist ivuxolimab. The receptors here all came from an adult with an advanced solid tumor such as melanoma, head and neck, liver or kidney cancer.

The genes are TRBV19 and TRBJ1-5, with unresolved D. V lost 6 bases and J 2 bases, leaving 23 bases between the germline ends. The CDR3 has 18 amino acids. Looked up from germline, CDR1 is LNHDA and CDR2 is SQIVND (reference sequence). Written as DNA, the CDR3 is TGTGCCAGTAGGGATCAATCTAACGGGTTGCGTGGCAATCAGCCCCAGCATTTT. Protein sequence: CASRDQSNGLRGNQPQHF. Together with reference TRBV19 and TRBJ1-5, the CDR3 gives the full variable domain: DGGITQSPKYLFRKEGQNVTLSCEQNLNHDAMYWYRQDPGQGLRLIYYSQIVNDFQKGDIAEGYSVSREKKESFPLTVTSAQKNPTAFYLCASRDQSNGLRGNQPQHFGDGTRLSIL.

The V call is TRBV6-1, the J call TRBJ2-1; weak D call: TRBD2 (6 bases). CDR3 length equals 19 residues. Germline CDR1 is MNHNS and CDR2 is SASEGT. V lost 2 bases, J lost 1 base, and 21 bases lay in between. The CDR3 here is CASSESGGVFSLSYNEQFF. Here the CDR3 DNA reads TGTGCCAGCAGTGAAAGTGGAGGGGTCTTTTCCCTTTCCTACAATGAGCAGTTCTTC.

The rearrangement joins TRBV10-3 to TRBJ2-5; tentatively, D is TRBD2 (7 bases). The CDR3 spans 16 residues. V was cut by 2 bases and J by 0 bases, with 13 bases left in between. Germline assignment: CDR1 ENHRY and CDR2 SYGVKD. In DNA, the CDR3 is TGTGCCATCAGTGAGGGGAGGGGGACGTACCAAGAGACCCAGTACTTC. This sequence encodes CAISEGRGTYQETQYF.

CDR3 in DNA: TGTGCCAGCAGCTTGGAGGAGGTACGCGAGCAGTACTTC. This encodes CASSLEEVREQYF. V and J are TRBV5-5 and TRBJ2-7; perhaps TRBD2 as D (5 bases). This CDR3 is 13 amino acids long. Trimming removed 0 bases from V and 6 bases from J, with 10 bases in between. CDR1 is SGHKS, CDR2 YYEKEE, per germline (reference sequence).

The CDR3: CASSPNSGRGDTQYF. The CDR3, as DNA: TGTGCCAGCAGCCCTAATAGCGGGAGGGGGGATACGCAGTATTTT. V gene TRBV7-2 combines with J gene TRBJ2-3; 11 nucleotides line up with TRBD2. J lost 6 bases, V lost 5 bases, and 7 bases had no gene match. Germline V CDR1 and CDR2: SGHTA, FQGNSA. The CDR3 is 15 amino acids.

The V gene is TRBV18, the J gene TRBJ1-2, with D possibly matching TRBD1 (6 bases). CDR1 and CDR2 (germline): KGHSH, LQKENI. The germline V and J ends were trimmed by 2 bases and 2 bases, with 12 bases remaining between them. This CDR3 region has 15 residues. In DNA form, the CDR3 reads TGTGCCAGCTCACCAGCGGGGGGCGCGAACTATGGCTACACCTTC. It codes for CASSPAGGANYGYTF.

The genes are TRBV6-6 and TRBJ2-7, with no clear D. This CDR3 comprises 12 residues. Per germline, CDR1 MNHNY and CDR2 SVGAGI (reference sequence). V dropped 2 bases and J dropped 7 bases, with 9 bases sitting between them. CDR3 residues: CASSYGPEEQYF. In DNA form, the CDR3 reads TGTGCCAGCAGTTACGGTCCAGAGGAGCAGTACTTC.

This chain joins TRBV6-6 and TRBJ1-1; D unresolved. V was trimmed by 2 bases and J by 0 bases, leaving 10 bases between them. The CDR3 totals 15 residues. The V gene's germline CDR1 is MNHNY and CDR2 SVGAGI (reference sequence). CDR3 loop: CASSYRSDLNTEAFF. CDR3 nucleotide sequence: TGTGCCAGCAGTTACCGATCAGACTTGAACACTGAAGCTTTCTTT.

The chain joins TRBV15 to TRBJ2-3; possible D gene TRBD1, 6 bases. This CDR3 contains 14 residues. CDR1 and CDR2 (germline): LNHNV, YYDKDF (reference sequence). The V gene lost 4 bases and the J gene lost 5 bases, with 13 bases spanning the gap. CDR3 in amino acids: CATSTRDNVDTQYF. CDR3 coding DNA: TGTGCCACCAGCACGAGGGACAACGTAGATACGCAGTATTTT.

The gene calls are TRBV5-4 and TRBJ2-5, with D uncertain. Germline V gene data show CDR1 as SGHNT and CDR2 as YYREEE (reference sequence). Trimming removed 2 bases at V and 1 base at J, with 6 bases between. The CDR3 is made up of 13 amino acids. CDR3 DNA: TGTGCCAGCAGCTTTGGGGTCCAAGAGACCCAGTACTTC. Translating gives CASSFGVQETQYF. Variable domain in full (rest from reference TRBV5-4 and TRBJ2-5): ETGVTQSPTHLIKTRGQQVTLRCSSQSGHNTVSWYQQALGQGPQFIFQYYREEENGRGNFPPRFSGLQFPNYSSELNVNALELDDSALYLCASSFGVQETQYFGPGTRLLVL.

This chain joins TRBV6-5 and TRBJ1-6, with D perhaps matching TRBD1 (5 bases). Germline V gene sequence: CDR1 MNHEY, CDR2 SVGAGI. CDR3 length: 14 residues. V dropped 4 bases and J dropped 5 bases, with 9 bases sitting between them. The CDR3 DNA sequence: TGTGCCAGCAGTTTCCAGGGCAATAATTCACCCCTCCACTTT. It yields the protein CASSFQGNNSPLHF.

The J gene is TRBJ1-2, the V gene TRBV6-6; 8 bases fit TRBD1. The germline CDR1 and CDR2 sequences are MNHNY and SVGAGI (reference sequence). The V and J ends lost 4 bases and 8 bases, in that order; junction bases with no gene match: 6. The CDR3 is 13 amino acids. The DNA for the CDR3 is TGTGCCAGCAGTTCAAAACAGGGGGGAGGCTACACCTTC. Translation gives CASSSKQGGGYTF.

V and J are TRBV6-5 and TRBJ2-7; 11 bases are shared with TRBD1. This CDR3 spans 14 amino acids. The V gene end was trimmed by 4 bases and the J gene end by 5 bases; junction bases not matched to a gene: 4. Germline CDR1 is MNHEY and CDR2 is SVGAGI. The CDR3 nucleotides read TGTGCCAGCAGTTGGGGACAGGGGGTCCACGAGCAGTACTTC. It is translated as CASSWGQGVHEQYF.

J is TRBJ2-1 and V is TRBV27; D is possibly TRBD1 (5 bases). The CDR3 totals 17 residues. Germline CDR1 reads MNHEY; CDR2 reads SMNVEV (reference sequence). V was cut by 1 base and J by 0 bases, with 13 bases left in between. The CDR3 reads CASSLWQGRSSYNEQFF. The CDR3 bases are TGTGCCAGCAGTTTATGGCAGGGAAGAAGCTCCTACAATGAGCAGTTCTTC.

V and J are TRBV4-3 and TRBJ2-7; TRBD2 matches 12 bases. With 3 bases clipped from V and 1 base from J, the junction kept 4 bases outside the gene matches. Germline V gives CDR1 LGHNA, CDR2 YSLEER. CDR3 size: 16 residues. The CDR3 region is CASSQTSGSGSYEQYF. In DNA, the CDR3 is TGCGCCAGCAGCCAGACTAGCGGGAGTGGATCCTACGAGCAGTACTTC.

This chain's CDR3 is CASRDRGGSTNEKLFF. CDR3 DNA: TGTGCCAGCAGGGACAGGGGGGGATCAACTAATGAAAAACTGTTTTTT. This sequence joins TRBV2 and TRBJ1-4, with 10 bases aligning to TRBD1. Looked up from germline, CDR1 is SNHLY and CDR2 is FYNNEI. CDR3 length: 16 amino acids. With 6 bases clipped from V and 0 bases from J, the junction kept 4 bases outside the gene matches.

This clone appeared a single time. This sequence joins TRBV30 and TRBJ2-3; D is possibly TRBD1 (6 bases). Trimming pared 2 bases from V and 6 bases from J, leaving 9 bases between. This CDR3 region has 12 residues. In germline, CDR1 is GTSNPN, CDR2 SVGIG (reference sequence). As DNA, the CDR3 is TGTGCCTGGAGTCCTCAGGGGGATACGCAGTATTTT. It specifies CAWSPQGDTQYF. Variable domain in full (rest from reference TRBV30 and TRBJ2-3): SQTIHQWPATLVQPVGSPLSLECTVEGTSNPNLYWYRQAAGRGLQLLFYSVGIGQISSEVPQNLSASRPQDRQFILSSKKLLLSDSGFYLCAWSPQGDTQYFGPGTRLTVL.

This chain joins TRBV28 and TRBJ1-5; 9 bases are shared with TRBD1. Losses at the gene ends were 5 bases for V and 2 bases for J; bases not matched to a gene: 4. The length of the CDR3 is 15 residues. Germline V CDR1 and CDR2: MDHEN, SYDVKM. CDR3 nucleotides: TGTGCCAGCAGTGCCAGGACAGGGGGCAATCAGCCCCAGCATTTT. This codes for CASSARTGGNQPQHF.

CDR3 loop: CASSNRTGNTEAFF. The CDR3 nucleotides read TGTGCCAGCAGCAATAGGACGGGGAACACTGAAGCTTTCTTT. This chain joins TRBV9 and TRBJ1-1; unclear D gene. Trimming removed 4 bases from V and 1 base from J, with 11 bases in between. The CDR3 is 14 residues long. Looked up from germline, CDR1 is SGDLS and CDR2 is YYNGEE.

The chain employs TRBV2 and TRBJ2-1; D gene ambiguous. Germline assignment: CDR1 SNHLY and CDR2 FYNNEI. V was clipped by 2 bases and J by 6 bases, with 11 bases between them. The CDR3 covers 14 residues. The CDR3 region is CASSEQIVGNEQFF. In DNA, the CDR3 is TGTGCCAGCAGTGAACAGATAGTGGGCAATGAGCAGTTCTTC.

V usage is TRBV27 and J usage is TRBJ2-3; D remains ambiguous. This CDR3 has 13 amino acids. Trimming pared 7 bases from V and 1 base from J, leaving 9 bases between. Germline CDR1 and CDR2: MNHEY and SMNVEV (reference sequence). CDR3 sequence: CASTLLGTDTQYF. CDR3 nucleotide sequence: TGTGCCAGCACTCTGTTAGGCACAGATACGCAGTATTTT.

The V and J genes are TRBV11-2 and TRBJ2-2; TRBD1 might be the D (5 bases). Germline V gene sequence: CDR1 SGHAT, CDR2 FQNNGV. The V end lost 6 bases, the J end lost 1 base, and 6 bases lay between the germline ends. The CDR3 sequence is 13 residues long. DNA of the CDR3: TGTGCCAGCAGAACAGGGAACACCGGGGAGCTGTTTTTT. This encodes CASRTGNTGELFF.

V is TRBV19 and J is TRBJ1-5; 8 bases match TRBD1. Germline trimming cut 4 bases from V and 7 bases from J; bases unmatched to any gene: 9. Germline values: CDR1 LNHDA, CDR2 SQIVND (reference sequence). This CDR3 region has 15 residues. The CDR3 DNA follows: TGTGCCAGTAGTAAAGGGACAGGCAGAGGACAGCCCCAGCATTTT. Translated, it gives CASSKGTGRGQPQHF.

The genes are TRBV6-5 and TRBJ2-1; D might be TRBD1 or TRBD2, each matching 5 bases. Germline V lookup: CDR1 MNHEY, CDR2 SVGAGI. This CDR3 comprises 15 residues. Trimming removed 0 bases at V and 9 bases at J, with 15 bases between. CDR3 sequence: CASSYSGLTGGEQFF. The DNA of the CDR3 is TGTGCCAGCAGTTACTCGGGGCTTACAGGAGGTGAGCAGTTCTTC.

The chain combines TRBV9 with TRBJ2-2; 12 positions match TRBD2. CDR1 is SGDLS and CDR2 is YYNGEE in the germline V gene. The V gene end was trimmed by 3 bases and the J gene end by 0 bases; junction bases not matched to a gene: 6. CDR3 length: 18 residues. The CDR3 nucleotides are TGTGCCAGCAGCGCAGGACTAGCGGGACCAGCGAACACCGGGGAGCTGTTTTTT. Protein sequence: CASSAGLAGPANTGELFF.